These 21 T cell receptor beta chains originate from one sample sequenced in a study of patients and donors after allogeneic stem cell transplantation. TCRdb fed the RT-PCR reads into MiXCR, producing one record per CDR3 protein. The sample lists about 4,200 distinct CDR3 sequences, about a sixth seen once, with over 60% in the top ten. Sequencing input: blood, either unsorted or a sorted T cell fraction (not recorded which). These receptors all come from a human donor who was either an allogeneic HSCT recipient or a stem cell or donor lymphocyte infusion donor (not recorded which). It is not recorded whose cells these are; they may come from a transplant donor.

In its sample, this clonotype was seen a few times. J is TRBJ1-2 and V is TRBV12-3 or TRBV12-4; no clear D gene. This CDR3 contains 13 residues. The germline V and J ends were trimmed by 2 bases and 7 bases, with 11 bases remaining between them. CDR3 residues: CASSLRRVTGYTF. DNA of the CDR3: TGTGCCAGCAGTTTACGCAGAGTCACTGGCTACACCTTC.

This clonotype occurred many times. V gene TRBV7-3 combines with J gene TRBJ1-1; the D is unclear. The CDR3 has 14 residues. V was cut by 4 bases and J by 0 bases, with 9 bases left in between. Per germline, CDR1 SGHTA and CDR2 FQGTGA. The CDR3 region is CASSSNDLNTEAFF. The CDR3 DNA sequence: TGTGCCAGCAGCTCCAACGACCTGAACACTGAAGCTTTCTTT.

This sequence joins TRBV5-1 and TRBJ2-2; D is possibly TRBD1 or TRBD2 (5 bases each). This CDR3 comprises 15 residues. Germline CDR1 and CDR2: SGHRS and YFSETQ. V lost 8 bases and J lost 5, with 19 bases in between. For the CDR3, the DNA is TGCGCCAGTAGACCGGGACGAGTCGTTACCGGGGAGCTGTTTTTT. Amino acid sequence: CASRPGRVVTGELFF.

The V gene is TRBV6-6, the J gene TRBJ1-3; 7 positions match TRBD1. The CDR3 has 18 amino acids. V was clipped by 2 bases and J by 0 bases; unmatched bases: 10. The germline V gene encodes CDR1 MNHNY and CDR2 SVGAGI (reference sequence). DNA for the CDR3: TGTGCCAGCAGTTACGCTTTGACAGGGTACTTCTCTGGAAACACCATATATTTT. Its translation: CASSYALTGYFSGNTIYF.

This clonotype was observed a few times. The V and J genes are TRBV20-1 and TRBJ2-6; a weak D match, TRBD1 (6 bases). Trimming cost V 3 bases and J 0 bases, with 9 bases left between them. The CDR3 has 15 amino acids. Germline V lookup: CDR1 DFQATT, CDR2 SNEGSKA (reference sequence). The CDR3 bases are TGCAGTGCTAGGAGGGGGACCTCTGGGGCCAACGTCCTGACTTTC. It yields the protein CSARRGTSGANVLTF.

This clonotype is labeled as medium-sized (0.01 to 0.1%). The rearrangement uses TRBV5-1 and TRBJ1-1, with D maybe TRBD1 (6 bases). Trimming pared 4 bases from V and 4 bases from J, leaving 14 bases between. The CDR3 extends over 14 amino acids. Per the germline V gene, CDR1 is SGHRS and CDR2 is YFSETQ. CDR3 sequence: CASSTLEGGTEAFF. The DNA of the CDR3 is TGCGCCAGCAGCACTCTCGAAGGGGGCACTGAAGCTTTCTTT.

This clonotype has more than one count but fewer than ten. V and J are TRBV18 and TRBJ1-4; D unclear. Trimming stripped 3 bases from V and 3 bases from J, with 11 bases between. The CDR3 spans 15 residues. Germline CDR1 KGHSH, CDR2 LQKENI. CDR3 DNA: TGTGCCAGCTCACCCGAGGGCAGCCCTAATGAAAAACTGTTTTTT. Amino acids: CASSPEGSPNEKLFF.

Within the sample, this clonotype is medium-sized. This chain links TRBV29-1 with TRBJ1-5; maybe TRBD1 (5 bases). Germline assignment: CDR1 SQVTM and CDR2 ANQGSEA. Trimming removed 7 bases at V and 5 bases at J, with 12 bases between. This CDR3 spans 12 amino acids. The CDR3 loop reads CSAGESYQPQHF. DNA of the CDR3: TGCAGCGCGGGGGAGTCCTATCAGCCCCAGCATTTT.

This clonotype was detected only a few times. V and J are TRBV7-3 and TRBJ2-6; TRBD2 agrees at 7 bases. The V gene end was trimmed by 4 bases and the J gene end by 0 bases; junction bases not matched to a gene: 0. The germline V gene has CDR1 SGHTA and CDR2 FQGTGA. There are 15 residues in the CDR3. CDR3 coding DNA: TGTGCCAGCAGCTCGGGGGGCTCTGGGGCCAACGTCCTGACTTTC. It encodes CASSSGGSGANVLTF.

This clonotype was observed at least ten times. The CDR3 reads CASSLTGSSGNTIYF. The CDR3 coding sequence is TGTGCCAGCAGCTTAACCGGGTCCTCTGGAAACACCATATATTTT. The chain combines TRBV7-8 with TRBJ1-3; the D is unclear. The germline V gene encodes CDR1 SGHVS and CDR2 FQNEAQ. There are 15 residues in the CDR3. V lost 2 bases and J 0 bases, leaving 8 bases between the germline ends.

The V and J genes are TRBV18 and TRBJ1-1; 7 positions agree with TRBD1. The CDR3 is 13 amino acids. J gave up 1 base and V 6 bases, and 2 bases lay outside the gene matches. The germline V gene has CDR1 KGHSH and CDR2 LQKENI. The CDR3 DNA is TGTGCCAGCTCGCGGACAGGGAACACTGAAGCTTTCTTT. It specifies CASSRTGNTEAFF.

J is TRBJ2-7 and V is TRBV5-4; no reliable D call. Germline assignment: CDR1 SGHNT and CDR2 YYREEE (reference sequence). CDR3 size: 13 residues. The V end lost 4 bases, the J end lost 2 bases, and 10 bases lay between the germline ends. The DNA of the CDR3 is TGTGCCAGCAGCCACCGGGCCGCCTACGAGCAGTACTTC. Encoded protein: CASSHRAAYEQYF.

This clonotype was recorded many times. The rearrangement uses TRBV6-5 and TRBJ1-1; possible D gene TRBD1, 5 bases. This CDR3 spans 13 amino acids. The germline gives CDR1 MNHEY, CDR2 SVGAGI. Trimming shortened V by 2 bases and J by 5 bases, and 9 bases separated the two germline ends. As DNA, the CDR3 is TGTGCCAGCAGTTACGGGGGTATTACTGAAGCTTTCTTT. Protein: CASSYGGITEAFF.

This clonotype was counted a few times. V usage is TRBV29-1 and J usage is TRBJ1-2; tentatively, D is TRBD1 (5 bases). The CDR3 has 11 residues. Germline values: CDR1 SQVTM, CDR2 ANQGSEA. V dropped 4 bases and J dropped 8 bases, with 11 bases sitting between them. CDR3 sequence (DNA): TGCAGCGTTGGAGCAGGGTACGGCTACACCTTC. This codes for CSVGAGYGYTF.

Written as DNA, the CDR3 is TGCAGCGCTGGGACCGGGGTCTCTGGGGCCAACGTCCTGACTTTC. It translates to CSAGTGVSGANVLTF. The chain joins TRBV29-1 to TRBJ2-6; D is tentatively TRBD1 or TRBD2 (5 bases each). Germline CDR1 reads SQVTM; CDR2 reads ANQGSEA. This CDR3 spans 15 amino acids. V was pared by 7 bases and J by 0 bases, with 13 bases between.

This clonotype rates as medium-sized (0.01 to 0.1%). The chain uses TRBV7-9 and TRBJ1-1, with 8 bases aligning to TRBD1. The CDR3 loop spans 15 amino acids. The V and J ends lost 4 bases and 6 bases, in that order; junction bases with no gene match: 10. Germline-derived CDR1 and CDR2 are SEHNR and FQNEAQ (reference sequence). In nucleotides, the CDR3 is TGTGCCAGCAGCTCCGGCCAGGGGGCGAAGGCTGAAGCTTTCTTT. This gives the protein CASSSGQGAKAEAFF.

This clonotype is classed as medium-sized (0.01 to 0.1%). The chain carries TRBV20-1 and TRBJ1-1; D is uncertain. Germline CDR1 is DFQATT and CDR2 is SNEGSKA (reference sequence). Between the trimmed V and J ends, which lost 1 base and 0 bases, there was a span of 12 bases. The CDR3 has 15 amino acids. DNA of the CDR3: TGCAGTGCTAGAGGAAAAGGCAGCATGAACACTGAAGCTTTCTTT. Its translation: CSARGKGSMNTEAFF.

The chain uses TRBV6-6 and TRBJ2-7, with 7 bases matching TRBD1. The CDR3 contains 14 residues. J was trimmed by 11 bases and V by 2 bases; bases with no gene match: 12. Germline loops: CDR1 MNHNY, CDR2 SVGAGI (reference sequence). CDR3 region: CASSYRVGDRSEYF. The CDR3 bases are TGTGCCAGCAGTTACCGGGTTGGGGACAGATCGGAGTACTTC.

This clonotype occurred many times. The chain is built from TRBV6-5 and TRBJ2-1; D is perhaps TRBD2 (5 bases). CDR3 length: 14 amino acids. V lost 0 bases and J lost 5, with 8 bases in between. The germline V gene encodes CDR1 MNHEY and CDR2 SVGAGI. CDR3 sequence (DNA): TGTGCCAGCAGTTACTCGACTATTAACAATGAGCAGTTCTTC. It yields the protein CASSYSTINNEQFF.

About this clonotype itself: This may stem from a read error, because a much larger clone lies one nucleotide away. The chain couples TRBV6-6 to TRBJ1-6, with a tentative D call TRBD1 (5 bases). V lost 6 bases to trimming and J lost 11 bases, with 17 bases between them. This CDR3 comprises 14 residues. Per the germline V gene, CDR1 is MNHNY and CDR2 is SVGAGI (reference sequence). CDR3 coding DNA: TGTGCCAGCAGCTGGAGGGGAGGGAATCCACCCCTCCACTTT. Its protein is CASSWRGGNPPLHF.

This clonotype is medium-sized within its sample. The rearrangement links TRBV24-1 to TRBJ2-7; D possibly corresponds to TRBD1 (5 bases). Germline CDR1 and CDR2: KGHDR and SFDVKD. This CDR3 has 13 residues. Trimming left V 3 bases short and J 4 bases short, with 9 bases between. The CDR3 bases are TGTGCCACCAGTGATCCCGGACATTACGAGCAGTACTTC. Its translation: CATSDPGHYEQYF.